The sequence of this TCR beta chain was determined in a study of T cell responses to AZD1222 COVID-19 vaccine. Clones were sequenced by immunoSEQ multiplex PCR, and TCRdb holds only the in-frame ones, with some missing. The table has 80,000 or so clones, about 93% seen once; the top ten hold roughly 4.3%. General study points: Clonal diversity was possibly underestimated, and white British individuals and females predominated among donors.

V gave up 3 bases and J gave up 2 bases, with 37 bases separating them. CDR1 is SQVTM, CDR2 ANQGSEA, per germline. The CDR3 totals 22 residues. A word on this clone: The antigen is unknown.

The origin of this receptor is an adult in good health. The material was peripheral blood, obtained on day 0 of MenACWY control vaccination. This chain joins TRBV29-1 and TRBJ1-1; possibly TRBD1 for D (5 bases). The CDR3 DNA follows: TGCAGCGTTGACCCAAGGTTTACCGTTGGGCCGCGCGCCCTCGACAGAAACACTGAAGCTTTCTTT. Its translation is CSVDPRFTVGPRALDRNTEAFF.